This TCR beta chain was recorded in a study of OX40 agonist ivuxolimab in advanced cancers. Sequencing used immunoSEQ multiplex PCR; TCRdb keeps in-frame clones, though not all of them. In the table there are around 44,000 clones, about 89% of which are singletons. Study conclusions and caveats: Partial responders at 0.1-3.0 mg/kg had among the lowest clonal expansion. The CD4+ and CD8+ T cells in the blood had expanded clonally by week 6 at 0.1 to 3.0 mg/kg.

As to this clone: Its antigen is not identified.

This CDR3 has 15 residues. Losses at the gene ends were 5 bases for V and 7 bases for J; bases not matched to a gene: 6. Germline V CDR1 and CDR2: SEHNR, FQNEAQ (reference sequence). The genes are TRBV7-9 and TRBJ2-5, with TRBD2 identical over 14 bases. The sequencing used CD4+ or CD8+ T cells sorted from blood, collected in a trial of the OX40 agonist ivuxolimab. The clonotype comes from an adult with an advanced solid tumor such as melanoma, head and neck, liver or kidney cancer. This CDR3 is CASSRTSGGPATQYF. The CDR3 DNA is TGTGCCAGCAGCAGGACTAGCGGGGGGCCCGCGACCCAGTACTTC. Full variable domain (rest looked up from reference TRBV7-9 and TRBJ2-5): DTGVSQNPRHKITKRGQNVTFRCDPISEHNRLYWYRQTLGQGPEFLTYFQNEAQLEKSRLLSDRFSAERPKGSFSTLEIQRTEQGDSAMYLCASSRTSGGPATQYFGPGTRLLVL.